Shown below are 17 T cell receptor beta chains from a single sample sequenced in a study of control samples from healthy donors and cancer patients. Method: immunoSEQ multiplex PCR; TCRdb's copy keeps in-frame clones and lacks some. The data contain 45,000 to 70,000 clones, approximately 90% of them singletons. Sequenced input: PBMCs. The receptor source for this set is a man between 25 and 39 years old with colorectal cancer.

The J gene is TRBJ1-1, the V gene TRBV9; D not resolved. Trimming stripped 0 bases from V and 1 base from J, with 10 bases between. This CDR3 comprises 15 residues. Germline V gives CDR1 SGDLS, CDR2 YYNGEE. The CDR3 bases are TGTGCCAGCAGCGTAGAGGCAGAGCCGAACACTGAAGCTTTCTTT. Translation: CASSVEAEPNTEAFF.

This rearrangement joins TRBV19 to TRBJ1-2; 8 bases fit TRBD1. J gave up 0 bases and V 5 bases, and 8 bases lay outside the gene matches. Germline CDR1 and CDR2: LNHDA and SQIVND (reference sequence). The CDR3 runs to 16 residues. The CDR3 loop reads CASSVNRDRTNYGYTF. The CDR3 DNA follows: TGTGCCAGTAGTGTTAACCGGGACAGGACTAACTATGGCTACACCTTC. Together with reference TRBV19 and TRBJ1-2, the CDR3 gives the full variable domain: DGGITQSPKYLFRKEGQNVTLSCEQNLNHDAMYWYRQDPGQGLRLIYYSQIVNDFQKGDIAEGYSVSREKKESFPLTVTSAQKNPTAFYLCASSVNRDRTNYGYTFGSGTRLTVV.

This clone was observed once. The chain uses TRBV4-1 and TRBJ2-3; weak D call: TRBD1 (5 bases). The V and J ends lost 3 bases and 2 bases respectively, with 21 bases between them. Germline V gene sequence: CDR1 MGHRA, CDR2 YSYEKL. This CDR3 comprises 18 residues. This CDR3 reads CASSHADRPSTFTDTQYF. The CDR3 DNA reads as TGCGCCAGCAGCCACGCCGACAGACCCTCAACCTTCACAGATACGCAGTATTTT.

The chain joins TRBV3-1 (or the pseudogene TRBV3-2) to TRBJ2-3, with D maybe TRBD2 (5 bases). The CDR3 is 16 amino acids. CDR1 is LGHDT, CDR2 YNNKEL, per germline (reference sequence). The V gene lost 1 base and the J gene lost 0 bases, with 11 bases spanning the gap. CDR3 in amino acids: CASSQVSRTSTDTQYF. The DNA for the CDR3 is TGTGCCAGCAGCCAAGTAAGCAGGACTAGCACAGATACGCAGTATTTT.

The rearrangement uses TRBV12-5 and TRBJ1-4; the match to TRBD1 covers 9 bases. V was clipped by 4 bases and J by 6 bases; unmatched bases: 3. The CDR3 is 14 amino acids. Germline V gene lookup returns CDR1 LGHNT and CDR2 FRNRAP. CDR3 nucleotides: TGTGCTAGTGGTTCGGGACAGGGTGATGAAAAACTGTTTTTT. Translation: CASGSGQGDEKLFF. Combining the CDR3 with reference TRBV12-5 and TRBJ1-4 gives the whole variable domain DARVTQTPRHKVTEMGQEVTMRCQPILGHNTVFWYRQTMMQGLELLAYFRNRAPLDDSGMPKDRFSAEMPDATLATLKIQPSEPRDSAVYFCASGSGQGDEKLFFGSGTQLSVL.

This chain links TRBV20-1 with TRBJ2-3; the D gene is possibly TRBD2 (6 bases). V lost 5 bases to trimming and J lost 8 bases, with 11 bases between them. Germline V gives CDR1 DFQATT, CDR2 SNEGSKA (reference sequence). The CDR3 is 11 residues long. The DNA for the CDR3 is TGCAGTGCTCCGGTGGGGGGTACGCAGTATTTT. Translating it yields CSAPVGGTQYF.

J is TRBJ1-3 and V is TRBV5-6, with D possibly TRBD1 on 6 matching bases. The V end was cut by 2 bases, the J end by 4 bases, with 16 bases between. This CDR3 contains 16 residues. Germline V gene data show CDR1 as SGHDT and CDR2 as YYEEEE. The CDR3 nucleotides read TGTGCCAGCAGCTTCCTAGGGGGACATGGGGGAAACACCATATATTTT. It codes for CASSFLGGHGGNTIYF.

The V gene is TRBV24-1, the J gene TRBJ1-6; 8 nucleotides match TRBD1. The CDR3 is 13 residues long. Germline trimming cut 12 bases from V and 6 bases from J; bases unmatched to any gene: 6. CDR1 and CDR2 from the germline V gene are KGHDR and SFDVKD. The DNA for the CDR3 is TGTGCCGTCGGACAGGGAGGTAATTCACCCCTCCACTTT. Translation: CAVGQGGNSPLHF.

This chain joins TRBV5-5 and TRBJ1-1, with no clear D. The germline gives CDR1 SGHKS, CDR2 YYEKEE (reference sequence). V shed 2 bases and J shed 4 bases, with 12 bases lying between them. This CDR3 comprises 14 residues. The CDR3 loop is CASSFLGLGTEAFF. The DNA for the CDR3 is TGTGCCAGCAGCTTTCTGGGGTTGGGCACTGAAGCTTTCTTT. Full variable domain (outside the CDR3, taken from reference TRBV5-5 and TRBJ1-1): DAGVTQSPTHLIKTRGQQVTLRCSPISGHKSVSWYQQVLGQGPQFIFQYYEKEERGRGNFPDRFSARQFPNYSSELNVNALLLGDSALYLCASSFLGLGTEAFFGQGTRLTVV.

The chain uses TRBV30 and TRBJ2-2; 8 positions match TRBD2. V lost 0 bases and J lost 2; bases outside the gene matches: 5. The CDR3 has 16 residues. The germline V gene encodes CDR1 GTSNPN and CDR2 SVGIG (reference sequence). CDR3 DNA: TGTGCCTGGAGTGTACGTAGCGGGACTAACACCGGGGAGCTGTTTTTT. Its translation: CAWSVRSGTNTGELFF. Filled out from reference TRBV30 and TRBJ2-2, the complete variable domain reads SQTIHQWPATLVQPVGSPLSLECTVEGTSNPNLYWYRQAAGRGLQLLFYSVGIGQISSEVPQNLSASRPQDRQFILSSKKLLLSDSGFYLCAWSVRSGTNTGELFFGEGSRLTVL.

This rearrangement joins TRBV4-3 to TRBJ2-7; the match to TRBD2 covers 8 bases. The V segment lost 0 bases and the J segment 7 bases; nucleotides outside the gene matches: 2. The CDR3 contains 13 residues. The germline gives CDR1 LGHNA, CDR2 YSLEER. The CDR3, as DNA: TGCGCCAGCAGCCAAGAAGGCGGGAGGGAGCAGTACTTC. Translation gives CASSQEGGREQYF.

CDR3 in DNA: TGTGCCAGCTCACCAGCCGGGACAGGGGGAATAGGCTATGGCTACACCTTC. This translates into CASSPAGTGGIGYGYTF. The chain combines TRBV18 with TRBJ1-2, with 11 bases lining up with TRBD1. The germline gives CDR1 KGHSH, CDR2 LQKENI. The V and J ends lost 2 bases and 4 bases, in that order; junction bases with no gene match: 9. The CDR3 has 17 residues.

The chain has TRBV10-3 and TRBJ1-1, with D tentatively TRBD1 (5 bases). CDR3 length: 14 residues. Germline values: CDR1 ENHRY, CDR2 SYGVKD. V lost 3 bases and J 3 bases, leaving 11 bases between the germline ends. CDR3 in amino acids: CAISERQGDTEAFF. The DNA for the CDR3 is TGTGCCATCAGTGAAAGGCAGGGAGACACTGAAGCTTTCTTT.

The chain couples TRBV11-3 to TRBJ2-1; D possibly corresponds to TRBD2 (6 bases). V lost 0 bases to trimming and J lost 13 bases, with 10 bases between them. The germline V gene encodes CDR1 SGHNT and CDR2 YENEEA. CDR3 size: 12 residues. For the CDR3, the DNA is TGTGCCAGCAGCTTAGATAAGGGAGGTCAGTTCTTC. It yields the protein CASSLDKGGQFF.

This chain uses TRBV19 with TRBJ1-2; no clear D. The CDR3 loop spans 13 amino acids. V dropped 2 bases and J dropped 6 bases, with 10 bases sitting between them. Germline CDR1 and CDR2: LNHDA and SQIVND (reference sequence). The CDR3 protein is CASSIRGDHGYTF. The CDR3 DNA follows: TGTGCCAGTAGTATAAGAGGCGATCATGGCTACACCTTC. The whole variable domain, filled in from reference TRBV19 and TRBJ1-2, reads DGGITQSPKYLFRKEGQNVTLSCEQNLNHDAMYWYRQDPGQGLRLIYYSQIVNDFQKGDIAEGYSVSREKKESFPLTVTSAQKNPTAFYLCASSIRGDHGYTFGSGTRLTVV.

This sequence joins TRBV29-1 and TRBJ2-7; 11 bases align to TRBD1. The CDR3 contains 12 residues. Germline CDR1 is SQVTM and CDR2 is ANQGSEA. V lost 5 bases, J lost 6 bases, and 3 bases stayed unmatched. The chain's CDR3 is CSVSGTGGEQYF. The CDR3 DNA sequence: TGCAGCGTTAGCGGGACAGGGGGCGAGCAGTACTTC.

The chain joins TRBV4-3 to TRBJ2-7, with TRBD2 identical over 11 bases. Trimming cost V 1 base and J 3 bases; bases outside gene matches: 14. The CDR3 is 19 residues long. Germline CDR1 reads LGHNA; CDR2 reads YSLEER. CDR3 protein: CASSQAWGVGGLADYEQYF. The CDR3 nucleotides read TGCGCCAGCAGCCAAGCTTGGGGGGTTGGGGGACTAGCGGACTACGAGCAGTACTTC.